A selection of T cell receptor beta chains follows, all from one sample in a study of blood T cell repertoires in COVID-19. Repertoires were generated with immunoSEQ multiplex PCR, while TCRdb's copy carries only in-frame clones and drops some. The sample yields 100,000 to 150,000 clones, more than 70% seen once. Input material: peripheral blood. The receptor source for this set is a man aged 80 or over with active or convalescent COVID-19. The CDR3 runs from the conserved cysteine through the conserved F or W. A D gene is named only where the DNA matches it firmly. Only some rows state a clone size, as once, few, many or a class for expanded clones.

j_call,v_call,d_call,clone_size,cdr3_aa,cdr3_nt
TRBJ2-5,TRBV5-1,TRBD2,.,CASSLTLSGGQETQYF,TGCGCCAGCAGCCTCACCCTGAGCGGGGGCCAAGAGACCCAGTACTTC
TRBJ2-5,TRBV24-1,.,.,CATSDPTRPGETQYF,TGTGCCACCAGTGATCCCACCCGGCCGGGGGAGACCCAGTACTTC
TRBJ2-7,TRBV6-6,TRBD1,few,CASSDRGLEQYF,TGTGCCAGCAGTGACAGGGGGCTCGAGCAGTACTTC
TRBJ2-5,TRBV3-1/TRBV3-2,TRBD2,few,CASSQELAGRYQETQYF,TGTGCCAGCAGCCAAGAACTAGCGGGGAGGTACCAAGAGACCCAGTACTTC
TRBJ2-4,TRBV19,TRBD2,.,CASETSGGAKNIQYF,TGTGCCAGTGAAACTAGCGGGGGGGCAAAAAACATTCAGTACTTC
TRBJ1-2,TRBV6-6,.,.,CASSFGQLNYGYTF,TGTGCCAGCAGCTTCGGACAGCTTAACTATGGCTACACCTTC
TRBJ1-2,TRBV5-1,TRBD1,.,CASSLGQGSYGYTF,TGCGCCAGCAGCTTGGGACAGGGCTCCTATGGCTACACCTTC
TRBJ1-1,TRBV5-1,TRBD1,.,CASSRSPGTENTEAFF,TGCGCCAGCAGCCGATCCCCCGGGACAGAAAACACTGAAGCTTTCTTT
TRBJ2-3,TRBV11-2,TRBD2,.,CASSLASSGGAHTQYF,TGTGCCAGCAGCTTAGCCTCTAGCGGGGGGGCACATACGCAGTATTTT
TRBJ2-7,TRBV28,TRBD1,.,CASSLRDRGYEQYF,TGTGCCAGCAGTTTACGGGACAGGGGCTACGAGCAGTACTTC
TRBJ1-4,TRBV7-8,.,few,CASSLGQQGFGEKLFF,TGTGCCAGCAGCTTAGGCCAACAGGGTTTTGGCGAAAAACTGTTTTTT
TRBJ1-2,TRBV7-2,.,.,CASSEAHNYGYTF,TGTGCCAGCAGCGAGGCGCATAACTATGGCTACACCTTC
TRBJ2-3,TRBV10-3,.,.,CAIRGGRGDSTDTQYF,TGTGCCATCAGGGGGGGGCGAGGGGACAGCACAGATACGCAGTATTTT
TRBJ1-2,TRBV20-1,.,.,CSPSEFGYTF,TGCAGTCCGTCCGAGTTTGGCTACACCTTC
TRBJ2-7,TRBV11-2,TRBD1,.,CASRSPGQWSYEQYF,TGTGCCAGCAGATCACCGGGACAGTGGAGCTACGAGCAGTACTTC
TRBJ2-5,TRBV5-6,.,.,CASSLERQTQYF,TGTGCCAGCAGCTTAGAGCGTCAGACCCAGTACTTC
TRBJ1-1,TRBV2,.,.,CASIEGGTEAFF,TGTGCCAGCATCGAGGGGGGGACTGAAGCTTTCTTT
TRBJ2-5,TRBV10-3,.,.,CAVRQGGEETQYF,TGTGCCGTCCGACAGGGCGGGGAAGAGACCCAGTACTTC
TRBJ1-5,TRBV6-5,.,once,CASSRQFKSDQPQHF,TGTGCCAGCAGCCGACAGTTCAAATCGGATCAGCCCCAGCATTTT
TRBJ2-7,TRBV7-8,.,.,CASSALARYEQYF,TGTGCCAGCAGCGCCCTCGCGAGGTACGAGCAGTACTTC
TRBJ1-1,TRBV28,.,.,CASTVPGGNTEAFF,TGTGCCAGCACCGTACCCGGGGGGAACACTGAAGCTTTCTTT
TRBJ2-7,TRBV7-3,.,few,CASSLVGSGEQYF,TGTGCCAGCAGCTTGGTAGGGTCGGGGGAGCAGTACTTC